The 2 T cell receptor beta chains below were found in one sample sequenced in a study of T cell changes during pregnancy in multiple sclerosis. The repertoire was sequenced with immunoSEQ multiplex PCR; TCRdb's copy has only in-frame clones and lacks some. The sample shows about 21,000 clones, approximately 90% of them seen only once. Here the sequenced sample was CD8+ T cells from peripheral blood mononuclear cells, taken after pregnancy. Receptors originate from a female donor in good health, enrolled as a control in a pregnancy study.

This chain connects TRBV14 to TRBJ2-2; D perhaps matches TRBD1 (5 bases). Germline V lookup: CDR1 SGHDN, CDR2 FVKESK. Between the trimmed V and J ends, which lost 3 bases and 6 bases, there was a span of 11 bases. There are 14 residues in the CDR3. This CDR3 reads CASSQGLEAGELFF. The DNA of the CDR3 is TGTGCCAGCAGCCAGGGGCTAGAGGCCGGGGAGCTGTTTTTT.

The V and J genes are TRBV9 and TRBJ1-1, with D maybe TRBD1 (5 bases). The CDR3 has 12 amino acids. Looked up from germline, CDR1 is SGDLS and CDR2 is YYNGEE. V was trimmed by 4 bases and J by 7 bases, leaving 11 bases between them. Here the CDR3 reads CASSPMGGEAFF. In DNA form, the CDR3 reads TGTGCCAGCAGCCCCATGGGGGGTGAAGCTTTCTTT.